This T cell receptor (beta chain) derives from a study of blood T cell repertoires in COVID-19 (dated by TCRdb to 2020 to 2021). Notes on the research overall: Samples from collaborators originated in the United States, Italy and Spain and spanned both the acute and convalescent phases of COVID-19. A freely available public database, intended as a resource for researchers studying the immune response to SARS-CoV-2, is where the repertoires were released. Where available, HLA class I and class II types were taken from metadata supplied by the sample provider and were not determined by assay-based typing. Samples came from the ongoing ImmuneRACE study (first 160 participants) plus 1,254 subjects from 6 global collaborators. Subjects who had been exposed to COVID-19, were actively infected with it, or had recovered from it provided the deeply sampled blood TCRbeta repertoires that made up the dataset. A de-identified subject ID, COVID-19 status, age in years and sex were almost always included in the sample metadata. The material from the prospective study consisted of cDNA or gDNA derived from T cells, B-cell-depleted T cells, or PBMCs.

On this clone itself: Its antigen is still unknown. Base quality data are lacking; no much larger clone is found one base away.

Whole blood was collected in K2EDTA tubes by collaborating institutions according to the institutions' own protocols. For TCRbeta analysis, collaborators shipped samples as frozen whole blood, isolated PBMCs, or DNA extracted from either of those sample types. TCRbeta CDR3 regions were amplified from genomic DNA using the immunoSEQ Assay, a bias-controlled multiplex PCR. Processing in the source paper ran as follows. The number of nucleated cells in each sample was estimated by amplification of reference gene primers within the assay. To quantify the absolute abundance of each unique TCRbeta CDR3 rearrangement, sequence reads were collapsed and filtered. Productive Simpson clonality was computed per sample as the square root of Simpson's diversity index over productive rearrangements. TCRdb retrieved this table from immuneACCESS and kept in-frame rearrangements only. Not all clones are present; in checked studies, unresolved V genes account for under half, and no reason is known for the remainder. V and J calls and clone size are those listed in that table; D and trimming were worked out from the DNA. Here the sample has 200,000 or so clones; approximately 80% occur a single time. The ten largest clones capture about 6.9% of the sample.

The research as a whole found: The quantity of clinical and demographic metadata differed by source and by participant and was supplied without curation.

From V the trimming removes 7 bases and from J it removes 5 bases, while the gene matches leave 10 bases of the junction unaccounted for. The CDR3, cysteine through phenylalanine, is 16 amino acids long. Of all the DNA, just the CDR3 is kept, 48 bases in frame from base 1. CDR1 and CDR2 are read off the germline V gene (reference sequence) as MNHEY and SMNVEV. The TCR sequence derives from a human donor with acute or convalescent COVID-19. The donor label of this sample is uncertain. Sequencing was performed on peripheral blood. Recombination joined TRBV27 with TRBJ2-1; the central 11 bases match TRBD2. In nucleotides, the sequence is TGTGCCAGCAAGCCACTAGCGGGAGATCGCCACAATGAGCAGTTCTTC. Translated, this is CASKPLAGDRHNEQFF.